What follows are 5 T cell receptor beta chains derived from one specimen sequenced in a study of T cell changes during pregnancy in multiple sclerosis. Only in-frame clones appear in the TCRdb table, and some are missing; sequencing was by immunoSEQ multiplex PCR. The sample holds roughly 47,000 clones, 89% seen once. Specimen: CD4+ T cells from peripheral blood mononuclear cells, collected after pregnancy. The receptors were gathered from a female donor with multiple sclerosis, enrolled in a pregnancy study.

The J gene is TRBJ2-7, the V gene TRBV5-1; TRBD2 matches at 7 bases. This CDR3 spans 13 amino acids. Germline CDR1 is SGHRS and CDR2 is YFSETQ. Trimming at V came to 4 bases and at J to 6 bases, leaving 7 bases not matched to a gene. The CDR3 DNA reads TGCGCCAGCAGCCGAGCGGGATCGGGCGAGCAGTACTTC. Its protein is CASSRAGSGEQYF.

The J gene is TRBJ2-7, the V gene TRBV6-6, with 8 positions matching TRBD1. V shed 7 bases, J shed 5 bases, and the junction held 10 bases outside the gene matches. There are 14 residues in the CDR3. CDR1 and CDR2 from the germline V gene are MNHNY and SVGAGI (reference sequence). In DNA, the CDR3 is TGTGCCAGCACGGTTCTGCAGGGGGCTAACGAGCAGTACTTC. Amino acid sequence: CASTVLQGANEQYF.

This clone is a singleton in its sample. The chain's CDR3 is CASGVKEAEQFF. The CDR3 DNA sequence: TGTGCCAGCGGAGTTAAGGAAGCGGAGCAGTTCTTC. The chain has TRBV7-9 and TRBJ2-1; no reliable D call. The V gene lost 8 bases and the J gene lost 10 bases, with 15 bases spanning the gap. This CDR3 comprises 12 residues. The germline V gene has CDR1 SEHNR and CDR2 FQNEAQ (reference sequence).

The rearrangement links TRBV7-2 to TRBJ2-7; 11 bases align to TRBD1. V shed 3 bases and J 2 bases; nucleotides not matched to a gene: 12. The CDR3 runs to 18 residues. Germline CDR1 reads SGHTA; CDR2 reads FQGNSA. CDR3 in amino acids: CASSFRGGTGGVPYEQYF. CDR3 nucleotide sequence: TGTGCCAGCAGCTTCCGTGGCGGGACAGGGGGGGTCCCCTACGAGCAGTACTTC.

This chain joins TRBV12-5 and TRBJ2-7, with D perhaps matching TRBD2 (6 bases). Trimming took off 4 bases at V and 6 bases at J, with 7 bases between the two ends. The V gene's germline CDR1 is LGHNT and CDR2 FRNRAP. CDR3 length equals 11 residues. The DNA of the CDR3 is TGTGCTAGTGGTTCAGCGGGCGAGCAGTACTTC. Amino acids: CASGSAGEQYF.